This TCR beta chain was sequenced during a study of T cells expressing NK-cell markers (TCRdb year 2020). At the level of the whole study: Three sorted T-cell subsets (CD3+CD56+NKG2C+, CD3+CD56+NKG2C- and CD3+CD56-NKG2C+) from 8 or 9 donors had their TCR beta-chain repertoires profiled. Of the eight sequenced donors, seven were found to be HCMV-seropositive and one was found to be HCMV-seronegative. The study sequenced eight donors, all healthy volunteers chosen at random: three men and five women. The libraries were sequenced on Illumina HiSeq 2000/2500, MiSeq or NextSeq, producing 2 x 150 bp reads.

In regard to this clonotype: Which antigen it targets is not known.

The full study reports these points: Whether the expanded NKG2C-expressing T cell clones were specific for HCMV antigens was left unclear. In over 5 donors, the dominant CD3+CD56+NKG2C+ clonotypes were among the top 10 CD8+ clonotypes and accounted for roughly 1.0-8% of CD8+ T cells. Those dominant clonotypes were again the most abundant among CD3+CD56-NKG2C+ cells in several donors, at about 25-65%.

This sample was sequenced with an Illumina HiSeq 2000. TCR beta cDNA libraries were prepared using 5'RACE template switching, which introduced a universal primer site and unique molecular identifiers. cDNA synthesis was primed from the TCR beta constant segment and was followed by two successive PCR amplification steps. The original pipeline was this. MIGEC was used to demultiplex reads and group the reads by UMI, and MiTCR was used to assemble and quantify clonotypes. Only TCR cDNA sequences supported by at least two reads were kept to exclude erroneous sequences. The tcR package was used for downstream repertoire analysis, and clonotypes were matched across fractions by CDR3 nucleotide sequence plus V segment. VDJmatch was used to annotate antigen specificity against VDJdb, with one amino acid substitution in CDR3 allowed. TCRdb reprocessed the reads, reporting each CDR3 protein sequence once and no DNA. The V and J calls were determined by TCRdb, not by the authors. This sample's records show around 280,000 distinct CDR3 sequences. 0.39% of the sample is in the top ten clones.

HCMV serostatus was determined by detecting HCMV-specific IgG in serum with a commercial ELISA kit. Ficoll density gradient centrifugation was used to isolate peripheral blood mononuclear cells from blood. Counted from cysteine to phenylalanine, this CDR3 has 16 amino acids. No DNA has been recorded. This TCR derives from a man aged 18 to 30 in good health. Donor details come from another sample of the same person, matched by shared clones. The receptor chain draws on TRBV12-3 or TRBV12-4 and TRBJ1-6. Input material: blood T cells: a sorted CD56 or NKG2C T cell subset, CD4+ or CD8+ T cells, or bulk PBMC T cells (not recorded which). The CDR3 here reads CASSFGVSSYNSPLHF.